Listed below are T cell receptor beta chains from one sample, sequenced in a study of blood T cell repertoires in COVID-19. Clones were read by immunoSEQ multiplex PCR, and TCRdb kept only the in-frame ones, dropping some. The sample has roughly 360,000 clones; around 86% are singletons. Sequenced material: PBMCs or T cells enriched from blood (not recorded which). These receptors were obtained from a woman aged 45-60 years who had recovered from COVID-19. Each CDR3 is given with its conserved first and last residue. The D gene is left open where the match is weak. Size is omitted from some rows. Given values are once, few, many or a class for expanded clones.

J	V	D	size	CDR3	DNA
TRBJ2-1	TRBV19	TRBD2	NA	CASSISVLAGLRAAEQFF	TGTGCCAGTAGTATATCGGTACTAGCGGGATTGAGGGCGGCTGAGCAGTTCTTC
TRBJ1-3	TRBV9	TRBD1	once	CASSATGQNTIYF	TGTGCCAGCAGCGCGACAGGGCAAAACACCATATATTTT
TRBJ1-5	TRBV4-2	TRBD1	NA	CASSQGGGDSDQPQHF	TGTGCCAGCAGCCAAGGAGGGGGCGACAGTGATCAGCCCCAGCATTTT
TRBJ1-4	TRBV5-6	NA	NA	CASRLTGANEKLFF	TGTGCCAGCAGGTTGACAGGAGCCAATGAAAAACTGTTTTTT
TRBJ2-1	TRBV29-1	TRBD2	NA	CSVPWTSGGNNEQFF	TGCAGCGTTCCCTGGACTAGCGGGGGAAACAATGAGCAGTTCTTC
TRBJ2-3	TRBV7-3	NA	NA	CASSEQGTDTQYF	TGTGCCAGCAGCGAACAAGGCACAGATACGCAGTATTTT
TRBJ1-4	TRBV30	NA	once	CAWSGRGLATNEKLFF	TGTGCCTGGAGTGGCAGGGGTCTCGCAACTAATGAAAAACTGTTTTTT
TRBJ2-2	TRBV7-2	TRBD2	few	CASSHNPKASGSRRGELFF	TGTGCCAGCAGCCATAACCCGAAGGCTAGCGGGAGCCGGAGAGGGGAGCTGTTTTTT
TRBJ2-1	TRBV4-3	TRBD2	NA	CASSQNGGSSYNEQFF	TGCGCCAGCAGCCAAAACGGCGGGAGCTCCTACAATGAGCAGTTCTTC
TRBJ1-4	TRBV6-5	NA	NA	CASSPGSLEEKLFF	TGTGCCAGCAGTCCGGGGTCCCTAGAGGAAAAACTGTTTTTT
TRBJ2-1	TRBV25-1	TRBD1	NA	CASSGTGFYEQFF	TGTGCCAGCAGTGGGACAGGGTTCTATGAGCAGTTCTTC
TRBJ2-1	TRBV7-2	TRBD2	once	CASSLLAGGSYNEQFF	TGTGCCAGCAGCTTGTTAGCGGGGGGTTCCTACAATGAGCAGTTCTTC